One sample yielded the 27 T cell receptor beta chains listed below, sequenced in a study of shared clonotypes between healthy human individuals. Measured with immunoSEQ multiplex PCR; TCRdb has only the in-frame clones, and not every one. The data show about 680,000 clones, with roughly 78% seen just once and about 1.8% held by the top ten. The sequenced sample was memory CD4+ T cells sorted from blood. This sample's subset: CD45RA-negative fraction. All receptors derive from a woman in her 30s in good health.

The chain employs TRBV28 and TRBJ1-5, with 7 bases matching TRBD1. Germline CDR1 MDHEN, CDR2 SYDVKM. The CDR3 is 15 amino acids. V trimming: 5 bases; J trimming: 4 bases; junction bases outside the gene matches: 8. CDR3 region: CASSHKTGINQPQHF. Here the CDR3 DNA reads TGTGCCAGCAGTCATAAGACAGGGATAAATCAGCCCCAGCATTTT.

This clone was detected ten times or more. The CDR3 bases are TGCGCCAGCAGCCAGCGACCGGACGGTGCCTACGAGCAGTACTTC. It encodes CASSQRPDGAYEQYF. This chain links TRBV4-1 with TRBJ2-7; D is unclear. Deletions cut 3 bases from V and 2 bases from J, with 14 bases between. The CDR3 contains 15 residues. Germline V CDR1 and CDR2: MGHRA, YSYEKL.

V usage is TRBV28 and J usage is TRBJ2-7; a possible D gene is TRBD1 (6 bases). The germline gives CDR1 MDHEN, CDR2 SYDVKM. The CDR3 is made up of 13 amino acids. Trimming removed 7 bases from V and 5 bases from J, with 15 bases in between. In DNA form, the CDR3 reads TGTGCCAGCACTCAACAGGGTATCGACGAGCAGTACTTC. Its translation is CASTQQGIDEQYF.

The chain is built from TRBV7-9 and TRBJ1-2, with D perhaps TRBD1 (5 bases). The CDR3 length is 14 residues. Germline V CDR1 and CDR2: SEHNR, FQNEAQ (reference sequence). The V gene lost 3 bases and the J gene lost 7 bases, with 15 bases spanning the gap. In nucleotides, the CDR3 is TGTGCCAGCAGCTTTGAGGGGTTGAGAGGTGGCTACACCTTC. Its protein is CASSFEGLRGGYTF.

As for this clone: At the DNA level, this CDR3 is encoded by other sequences in the same sample as well. This chain joins TRBV20-1 and TRBJ1-6; D unclear. Per germline, CDR1 DFQATT and CDR2 SNEGSKA (reference sequence). The CDR3 loop spans 10 amino acids. Trimming shortened V by 5 bases and J by 9 bases, and 5 bases separated the two germline ends. In DNA, the CDR3 is TGCAGTGCTTCACGTTCACCCCTCCACTTT. This translates into CSASRSPLHF.

V usage is TRBV7-8 and J usage is TRBJ1-5, with D unclear. The CDR3 runs to 15 residues. The V gene's germline CDR1 is SGHVS and CDR2 FQNEAQ. Trimming stripped 3 bases from V and 2 bases from J, with 11 bases between. DNA for the CDR3: TGTGCCAGCAGCTTCCTCAGGTTCGGCAATCAGCCCCAGCATTTT. Translated, it gives CASSFLRFGNQPQHF. The full variable domain, its missing parts supplied by reference TRBV7-8 and TRBJ1-5, is GAGVSQSPRYKVAKRGQDVALRCDPISGHVSLFWYQQALGQGPEFLTYFQNEAQLDKSGLPSDRFFAERPEGSVSTLKIQRTQQEDSAVYLCASSFLRFGNQPQHFGDGTRLSIL.

The chain couples TRBV19 to TRBJ2-3; 8 positions agree with TRBD1. V gave up 5 bases and J gave up 2 bases; unmatched junction bases: 9. CDR3 length: 16 residues. Germline V lookup: CDR1 LNHDA, CDR2 SQIVND (reference sequence). CDR3 protein: CASSGGGQGDTDTQYF. CDR3 in DNA: TGTGCCAGTAGTGGGGGAGGACAGGGCGACACAGATACGCAGTATTTT.

V and J are TRBV5-1 and TRBJ1-4; perhaps TRBD1 as D (5 bases). Germline CDR1 is SGHRS and CDR2 is YFSETQ. The length of the CDR3 is 14 residues. V lost 0 bases and J 7 bases, leaving 10 bases between the germline ends. The CDR3 here is CASSLAQGFEKLFF. The CDR3 coding sequence is TGCGCCAGCAGCTTGGCGCAGGGTTTTGAAAAACTGTTTTTT.

This clone was seen a few times. At the DNA level, this CDR3 is encoded by other sequences in the same sample as well. This rearrangement joins TRBV11-2 to TRBJ2-6; 7 bases fit TRBD1. Unmatched junction bases numbered 0, after V lost 2 bases and J lost 2 bases. Germline CDR1 and CDR2: SGHAT and FQNNGV. The CDR3 length is 15 residues. The CDR3 coding sequence is TGTGCCAGCAGCTTAACAGGGGCTGGGGCCAACGTCCTGACTTTC. Encoded protein: CASSLTGAGANVLTF.

The chain joins TRBV6-5 to TRBJ1-5; D not certain. The germline gives CDR1 MNHEY, CDR2 SVGAGI. There are 14 residues in the CDR3. V lost 7 bases and J 3 bases, leaving 13 bases between the germline ends. This CDR3 is CASNGGDTNQPQHF. For the CDR3, the DNA is TGTGCCAGCAATGGCGGGGATACCAATCAGCCCCAGCATTTT.

Only one count was recorded for this clone. V gene TRBV11-2 combines with J gene TRBJ1-5; no definite D call. V lost 5 bases, J lost 3 bases, and 11 bases lay in between. CDR3 length equals 14 residues. Per the germline V gene, CDR1 is SGHAT and CDR2 is FQNNGV. DNA of the CDR3: TGTGCCAGCAGCCAAGGGTCCTACAATCAGCCCCAGCATTTT. The encoded protein is CASSQGSYNQPQHF.

The J gene is TRBJ1-1, the V gene TRBV6-5, with 9 positions matching TRBD1. The V segment lost 0 bases and the J segment 7 bases; nucleotides outside the gene matches: 9. The CDR3 consists of 16 residues. Per germline, CDR1 MNHEY and CDR2 SVGAGI. CDR3 coding DNA: TGTGCCAGCAGTTACTCGGGGACAGGGTCATTAGGTGAAGCTTTCTTT. Translated, it gives CASSYSGTGSLGEAFF.

V is TRBV28 and J is TRBJ2-7; D might be TRBD1 (5 bases). V lost 4 bases to trimming and J lost 5 bases, with 15 bases between them. Germline V gives CDR1 MDHEN, CDR2 SYDVKM. CDR3 length equals 14 residues. In DNA, the CDR3 is TGTGCCAGCAGTTGGGCAGGGCGTTCTAACGAGCAGTACTTC. Translated, it gives CASSWAGRSNEQYF.

The rearrangement uses TRBV6-4 and TRBJ1-6; TRBD1 agrees at 7 bases. V trimming: 8 bases; J trimming: 10 bases; junction bases outside the gene matches: 8. This CDR3 contains 13 residues. Germline V gene lookup returns CDR1 MRHNA and CDR2 SNTAGT. As DNA, the CDR3 is TGTGCCAGCGGAACAGGGGACGGATCACCCCTCCACTTT. Translation gives CASGTGDGSPLHF.

This clone occurred once. This chain connects TRBV28 to TRBJ1-1, with D tentatively TRBD1 (6 bases). Germline-derived CDR1 and CDR2 are MDHEN and SYDVKM. The CDR3 runs to 15 residues. V was shortened by 7 bases and J by 3 bases, with 18 bases between the two germline ends. The CDR3 nucleotides read TGTGCCAGCAACTCACAGGGAATGAGTCACACTGAAGCTTTCTTT. Encoded protein: CASNSQGMSHTEAFF.

This clone has a handful of counts. CDR3: CASRRGEGGANSYEQYF. The CDR3 region has the DNA TGTGCCAGCAGGAGAGGCGAAGGGGGAGCCAACTCCTACGAGCAGTACTTC. The genes are TRBV27 and TRBJ2-7, with D possibly TRBD1 on 6 matching bases. The CDR3 is 17 amino acids. V was clipped by 6 bases and J by 0 bases, with 21 bases between them. The germline V gene encodes CDR1 MNHEY and CDR2 SMNVEV (reference sequence).

CDR3 sequence reads: CASSKLAKQFF. In DNA, the CDR3 is TGTGCCAGCAGCAAGCTGGCGAAGCAGTTCTTC. The chain employs TRBV21-1 and TRBJ2-1. TRBV21-1 is a pseudogene segment. The CDR3 length is 11 residues.

This clone occurred once. The V call is TRBV11-2, the J call TRBJ2-7; 7 bases are shared with TRBD1. From germline, CDR1 is SGHAT and CDR2 FQNNGV. V was clipped by 5 bases and J by 3 bases; unmatched bases: 16. This CDR3 is built from 17 residues. CDR3: CASSPNRGPNRYYEQYF. DNA of the CDR3: TGTGCCAGCAGCCCCAACAGGGGACCAAACCGATACTACGAGCAGTACTTC.

The chain recombines TRBV18 with TRBJ1-3, with 7 bases fitting TRBD1. V lost 3 bases and J lost 3; bases outside the gene matches: 5. This CDR3 is built from 15 residues. Germline lookup yields CDR1 KGHSH and CDR2 LQKENI. The CDR3 nucleotides are TGTGCCAGCTCACCGGCCGGGACAGTTGGAAACACCATATATTTT. As protein: CASSPAGTVGNTIYF.

This clone was recorded a few times. The same CDR3 is also encoded by other DNA sequences in this sample. The rearrangement uses TRBV2 and TRBJ2-2; D possibly corresponds to TRBD1 (6 bases). CDR3 length: 13 amino acids. V lost 4 bases, J lost 3 bases, and 6 bases lay in between. CDR1 and CDR2 (germline): SNHLY, FYNNEI. CDR3 sequence reads: CASSAGDTGELFF. The CDR3 nucleotides are TGTGCCAGCAGTGCAGGGGACACCGGGGAGCTGTTTTTT.

The DNA for the CDR3 is TGTGCCAGCAGCCGATCAGCGGGAGGCTACGAGCAGTACTTC. Translation gives CASSRSAGGYEQYF. The chain couples TRBV7-2 to TRBJ2-5; TRBD2 agrees at 9 bases. With the DNA end fitting TRBJ2-7 better, the J assignment may be wrong. The CDR3 spans 14 residues. The germline gives CDR1 SGHTA, CDR2 FQGNSA.

The rearrangement uses TRBV15 and TRBJ1-2, with a possible D match to TRBD1 (5 bases). V shed 0 bases and J shed 8 bases, with 10 bases lying between them. The germline CDR1 and CDR2 sequences are LNHNV and YYDKDF (reference sequence). The length of the CDR3 is 13 residues. CDR3 sequence: CATSRDLGDGYTF. In DNA form, the CDR3 reads TGTGCCACCAGCAGAGATTTAGGGGACGGCTACACCTTC.

This clone was detected once. The chain uses TRBV5-6 and TRBJ1-4, with a weak D call TRBD1 (5 bases). V was trimmed by 4 bases and J by 8 bases, leaving 15 bases between them. Germline values: CDR1 SGHDT, CDR2 YYEEEE. The CDR3 loop spans 14 amino acids. In DNA form, the CDR3 reads TGTGCCAGCAGCCGGAGAGGGACCGACGAAAAACTGTTTTTT. This sequence encodes CASSRRGTDEKLFF.

In its sample, this clone was seen once. The chain is built from TRBV6-5 and TRBJ1-2; 7 bases agree with TRBD1. CDR3 length equals 14 residues. The V segment lost 2 bases and the J segment 1 base; nucleotides outside the gene matches: 1. Germline CDR1 and CDR2: MNHEY and SVGAGI. The CDR3 region is CASSYGTVNYGYTF. CDR3 coding DNA: TGTGCCAGCAGTTACGGGACAGTTAACTATGGCTACACCTTC.

The gene calls are TRBV7-2 and TRBJ2-2; 9 bases map to TRBD2. This CDR3 contains 14 residues. The trim removed 1 base at V and 8 bases at J, leaving 2 bases unmatched. CDR1 is SGHTA and CDR2 is FQGNSA in the germline V gene. CDR3 bases: TGTGCCAGCAGCTTAGTAGCGGGAGTTGGGGAGCTGTTTTTT. It yields the protein CASSLVAGVGELFF.

This clone has only one observation. The rearrangement links TRBV5-1 to TRBJ2-7, with D unresolved. The germline V gene has CDR1 SGHRS and CDR2 YFSETQ. The CDR3 is made up of 12 amino acids. V was trimmed by 1 base and J by 6 bases, leaving 8 bases between them. CDR3 nucleotides: TGCGCCAGCAGCTTGAAGAGTTCCGAGCAGTACTTC. It codes for CASSLKSSEQYF.

The chain is built from TRBV6-1 and TRBJ1-2; 8 bases are shared with TRBD1. Germline lookup yields CDR1 MNHNS and CDR2 SASEGT. The CDR3 is made up of 16 amino acids. Trimming at V came to 4 bases and at J to 4 bases, leaving 11 bases not matched to a gene. The CDR3 sequence is CASSVDTLTGAYGYTF. CDR3 DNA sequence: TGTGCCAGCAGTGTAGATACCCTGACAGGGGCCTATGGCTACACCTTC.